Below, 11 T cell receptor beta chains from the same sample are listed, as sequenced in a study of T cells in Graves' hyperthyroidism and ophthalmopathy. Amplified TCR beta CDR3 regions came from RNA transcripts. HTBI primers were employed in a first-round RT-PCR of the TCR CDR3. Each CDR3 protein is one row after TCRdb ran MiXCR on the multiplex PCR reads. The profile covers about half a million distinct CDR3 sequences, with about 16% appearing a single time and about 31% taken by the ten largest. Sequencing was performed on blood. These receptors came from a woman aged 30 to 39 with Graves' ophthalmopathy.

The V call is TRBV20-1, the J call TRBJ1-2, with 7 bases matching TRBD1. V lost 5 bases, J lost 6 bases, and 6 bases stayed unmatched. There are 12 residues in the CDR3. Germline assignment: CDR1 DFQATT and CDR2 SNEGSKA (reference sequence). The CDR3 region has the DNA TGCAGTGCTTCGACAGGGCATCATGGCTACACCTTC. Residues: CSASTGHHGYTF.

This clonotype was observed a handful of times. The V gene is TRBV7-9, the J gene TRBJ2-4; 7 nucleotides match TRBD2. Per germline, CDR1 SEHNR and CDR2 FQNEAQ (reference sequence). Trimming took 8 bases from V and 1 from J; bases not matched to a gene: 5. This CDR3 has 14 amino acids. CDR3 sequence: CASEMGGAKNIQYF. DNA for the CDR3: TGTGCCAGCGAGATGGGGGGGGCCAAAAACATTCAGTACTTC. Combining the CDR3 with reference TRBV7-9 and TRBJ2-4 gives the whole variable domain DTGVSQNPRHKITKRGQNVTFRCDPISEHNRLYWYRQTLGQGPEFLTYFQNEAQLEKSRLLSDRFSAERPKGSFSTLEIQRTEQGDSAMYLCASEMGGAKNIQYFGAGTRLSVL.

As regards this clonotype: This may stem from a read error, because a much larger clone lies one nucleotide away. The DNA for the CDR3 is TGTGCCAGCAGTCCCGTCCGGGGGGGCCTCGACGAGCAGTACTTC. This encodes CASSPVRGGLDEQYF. The chain is built from TRBV6-2 or TRBV6-3 and TRBJ2-7, with TRBD2 identical over 8 bases. Germline V gene data show CDR1 as MNHEY and CDR2 as SVGEGT. With 5 bases clipped from V and 5 bases from J, the junction kept 11 bases outside the gene matches. CDR3 length equals 15 residues.

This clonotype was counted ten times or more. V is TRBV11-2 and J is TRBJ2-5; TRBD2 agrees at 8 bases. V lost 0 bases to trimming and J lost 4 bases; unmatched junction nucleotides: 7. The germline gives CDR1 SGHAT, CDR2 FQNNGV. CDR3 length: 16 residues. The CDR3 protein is CASSLEPAGVRETQYF. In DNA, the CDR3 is TGTGCCAGCAGCTTAGAACCAGCGGGAGTTCGAGAGACCCAGTACTTC.

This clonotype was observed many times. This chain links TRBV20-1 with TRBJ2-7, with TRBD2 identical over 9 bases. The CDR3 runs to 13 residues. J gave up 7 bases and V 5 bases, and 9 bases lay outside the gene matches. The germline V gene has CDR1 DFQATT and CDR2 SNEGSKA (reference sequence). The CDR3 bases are TGCAGTGCTCACCCTAGCGGGGCAGGGGAGCAGTACTTC. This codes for CSAHPSGAGEQYF.

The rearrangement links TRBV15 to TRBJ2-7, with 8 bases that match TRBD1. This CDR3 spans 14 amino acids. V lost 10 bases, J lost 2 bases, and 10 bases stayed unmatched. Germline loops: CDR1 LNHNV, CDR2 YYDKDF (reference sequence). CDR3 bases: TGTGCCATCCAAAAGGGGACAGGAGCCTACGAGCAGTACTTC. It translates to CAIQKGTGAYEQYF.

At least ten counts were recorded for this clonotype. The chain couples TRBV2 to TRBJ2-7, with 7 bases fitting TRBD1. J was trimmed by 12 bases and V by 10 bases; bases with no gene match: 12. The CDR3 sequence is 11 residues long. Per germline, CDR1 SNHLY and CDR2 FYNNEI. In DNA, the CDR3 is TGTGCCACGTCGACAGGGTTCCTCCCGTACTTC. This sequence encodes CATSTGFLPYF.

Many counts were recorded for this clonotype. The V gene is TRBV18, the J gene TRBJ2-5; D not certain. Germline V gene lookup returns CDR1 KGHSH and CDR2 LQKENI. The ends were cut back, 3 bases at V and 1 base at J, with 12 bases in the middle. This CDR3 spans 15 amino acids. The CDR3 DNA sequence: TGTGCCAGCTCACCCTCAATTAAGAGCCAAGAGACCCAGTACTTC. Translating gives CASSPSIKSQETQYF.

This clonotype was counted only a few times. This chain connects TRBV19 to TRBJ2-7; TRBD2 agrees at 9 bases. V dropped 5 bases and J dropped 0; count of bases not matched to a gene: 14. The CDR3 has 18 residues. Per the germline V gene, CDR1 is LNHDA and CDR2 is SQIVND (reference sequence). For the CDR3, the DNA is TGTGCCAGTAGTTACGGGTTCCTAGCGGGACATACCTCCTACGAGCAGTACTTC. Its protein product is CASSYGFLAGHTSYEQYF.

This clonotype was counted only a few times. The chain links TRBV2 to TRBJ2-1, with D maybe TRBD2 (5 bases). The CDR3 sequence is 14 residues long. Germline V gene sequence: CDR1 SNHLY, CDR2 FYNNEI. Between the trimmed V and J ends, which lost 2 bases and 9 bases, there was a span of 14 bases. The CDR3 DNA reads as TGTGCCAGCAGTGAACTTCTTTCGGGGAGTGAGCAGTTCTTC. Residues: CASSELLSGSEQFF.

For the CDR3, the DNA is TGTGCCTGGAGTCTAGCGGGAGGTGAAGATACGCAGTATTTT. Protein sequence: CAWSLAGGEDTQYF. This chain uses TRBV30 with TRBJ2-3; 11 nucleotides line up with TRBD2. The CDR3 is 14 amino acids. In germline, CDR1 is GTSNPN, CDR2 SVGIG (reference sequence). J lost 5 bases, V lost 2 bases, and 3 bases had no gene match.